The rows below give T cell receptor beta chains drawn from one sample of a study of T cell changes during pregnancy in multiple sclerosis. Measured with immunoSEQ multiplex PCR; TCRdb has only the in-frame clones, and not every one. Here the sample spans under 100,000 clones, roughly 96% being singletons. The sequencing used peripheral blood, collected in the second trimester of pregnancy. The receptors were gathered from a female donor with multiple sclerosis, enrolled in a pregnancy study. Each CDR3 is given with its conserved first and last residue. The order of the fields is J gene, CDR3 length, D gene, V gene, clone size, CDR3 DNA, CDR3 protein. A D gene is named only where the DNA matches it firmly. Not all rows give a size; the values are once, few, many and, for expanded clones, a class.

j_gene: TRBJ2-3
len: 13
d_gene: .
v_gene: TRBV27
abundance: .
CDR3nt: TGTGCCAGCAGTTTTTCAAACACAGATACGCAGTATTTT
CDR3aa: CASSFSNTDTQYF

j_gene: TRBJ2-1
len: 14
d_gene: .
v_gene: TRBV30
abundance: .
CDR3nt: TGTGCCTGGAGGGGGCTAGAGCGAGTCGATGAGCAGTTCTTC
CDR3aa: CAWRGLERVDEQFF

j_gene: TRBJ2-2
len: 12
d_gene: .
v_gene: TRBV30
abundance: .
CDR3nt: TGTGCCTGGAGTTACGGGGCCGGGGAGCTGTTTTTT
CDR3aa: CAWSYGAGELFF

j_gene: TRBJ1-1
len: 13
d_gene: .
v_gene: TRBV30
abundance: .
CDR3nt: TGTGCCTGGAGATCACAGGTCTACACTGAAGCTTTCTTT
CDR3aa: CAWRSQVYTEAFF

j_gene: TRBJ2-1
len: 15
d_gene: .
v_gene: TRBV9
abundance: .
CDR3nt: TGTGCCAGCAGCGTAAACGGGGATAGTTACAATGAGCAGTTCTTC
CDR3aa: CASSVNGDSYNEQFF

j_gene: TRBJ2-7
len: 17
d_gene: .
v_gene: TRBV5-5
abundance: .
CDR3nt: TGTGCCAGCAGTCCAGTTCCCGGGACTCCCAAACCCTACGAGCAGTACTTC
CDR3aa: CASSPVPGTPKPYEQYF

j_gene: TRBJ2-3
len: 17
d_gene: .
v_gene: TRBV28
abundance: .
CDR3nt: TGTGCCAGCAGTTTGGGGACACCTTTCGCCCACTCAGATACGCAGTATTTT
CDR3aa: CASSLGTPFAHSDTQYF

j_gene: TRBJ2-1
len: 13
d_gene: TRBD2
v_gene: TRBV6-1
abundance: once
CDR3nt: TGTGCCAGCAAAATAGCGGGGGCCAATGAGCAGTTCTTC
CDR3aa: CASKIAGANEQFF

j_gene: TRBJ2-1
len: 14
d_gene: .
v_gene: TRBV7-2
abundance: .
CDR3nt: TGTGCCAGCAGCTTAGCGTTCCCCCGGAATGAGCAGTTCTTC
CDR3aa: CASSLAFPRNEQFF

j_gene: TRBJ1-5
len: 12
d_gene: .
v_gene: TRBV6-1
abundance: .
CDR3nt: TGTGCCATCTCTTTAAGCAATCAGCCCCAGCATTTT
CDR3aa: CAISLSNQPQHF

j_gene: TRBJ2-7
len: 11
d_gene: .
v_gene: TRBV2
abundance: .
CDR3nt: TGTGCCAGCAGTGCCCTCAGCGAGCAGTACTTC
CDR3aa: CASSALSEQYF

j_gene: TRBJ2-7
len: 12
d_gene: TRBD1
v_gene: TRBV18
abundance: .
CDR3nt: TGTGCCAGCTCACAACAGGGGAACGAGCAGTACTTC
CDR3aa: CASSQQGNEQYF

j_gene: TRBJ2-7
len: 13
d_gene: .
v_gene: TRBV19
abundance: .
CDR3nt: TGTGCCAGTAGTGTCACCGGGACCTACGAGCAGTACTTC
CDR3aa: CASSVTGTYEQYF

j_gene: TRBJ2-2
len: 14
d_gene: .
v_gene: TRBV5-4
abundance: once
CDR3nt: TGTGCCAGCAGCTTGCCCGGGGGTGGCGGGGAGCTGTTTTTT
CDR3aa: CASSLPGGGGELFF

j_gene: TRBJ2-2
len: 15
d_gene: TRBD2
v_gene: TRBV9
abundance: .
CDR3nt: TGTGCCAGCAGCTTCGGGACTAGGGGGGCCGGGGAGCTGTTTTTT
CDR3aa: CASSFGTRGAGELFF

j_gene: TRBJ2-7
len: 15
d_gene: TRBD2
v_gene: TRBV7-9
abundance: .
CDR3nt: TGTGCCAGCAGCCCCCCTCTAGGACTAGCTAGCGAGCAGTACTTC
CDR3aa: CASSPPLGLASEQYF

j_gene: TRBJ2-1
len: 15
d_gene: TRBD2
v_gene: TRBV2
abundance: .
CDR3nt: TGTGCCAGCAGCGAACGACTAGCGGGAGGCTCTCGGCAGTTCTTC
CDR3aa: CASSERLAGGSRQFF

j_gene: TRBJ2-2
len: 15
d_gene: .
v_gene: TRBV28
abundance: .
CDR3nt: TGTGCCAGCAGTCCTTGGGGCCACCCTGGCGGGGAGCTGTTTTTT
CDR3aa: CASSPWGHPGGELFF

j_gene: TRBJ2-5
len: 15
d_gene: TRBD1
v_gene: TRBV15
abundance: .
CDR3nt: TGTGCCACCAGCAGAGGGACAGGGGGCCGAGAGACCCAGTACTTC
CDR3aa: CATSRGTGGRETQYF

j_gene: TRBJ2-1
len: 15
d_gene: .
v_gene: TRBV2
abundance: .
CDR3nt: TGTGCCAGCAGCCCCGGACGGGGTAGCTACAATGAGCAGTTCTTC
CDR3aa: CASSPGRGSYNEQFF

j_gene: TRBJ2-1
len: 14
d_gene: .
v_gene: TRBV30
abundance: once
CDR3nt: TGTGCCTCTAAGGGGTTCACCTCCTACAATGAGCAGTTCTTC
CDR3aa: CASKGFTSYNEQFF

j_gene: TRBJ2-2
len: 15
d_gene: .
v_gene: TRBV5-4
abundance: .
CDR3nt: TGTGCCAGCAGCTCCCCCATTGGGAGTGCCGGGGAGCTGTTTTTT
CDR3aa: CASSSPIGSAGELFF

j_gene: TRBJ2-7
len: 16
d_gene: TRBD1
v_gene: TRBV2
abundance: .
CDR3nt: TGTGCCAGCAGTGAATTCCCCGGACAGGGTGTCTACGAGCAGTACTTC
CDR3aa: CASSEFPGQGVYEQYF

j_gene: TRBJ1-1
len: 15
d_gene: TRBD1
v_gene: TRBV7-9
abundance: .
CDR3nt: TGTGCCAGCAGCTTAGTAACAGGGGGTATCACTGAAGCTTTCTTT
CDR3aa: CASSLVTGGITEAFF

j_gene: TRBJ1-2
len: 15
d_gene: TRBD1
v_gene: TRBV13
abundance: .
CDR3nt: TGTGCCAGCAGCTTCAATACAGGGGGGTGGGATGGCTACACCTTC
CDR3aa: CASSFNTGGWDGYTF

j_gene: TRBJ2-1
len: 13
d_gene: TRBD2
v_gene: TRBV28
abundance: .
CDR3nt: TGTGCCAGCACCCTCGGTGCGGGGGATGAGCAGTTCTTC
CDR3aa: CASTLGAGDEQFF

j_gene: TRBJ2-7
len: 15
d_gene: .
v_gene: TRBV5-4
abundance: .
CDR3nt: TGTGCCAGCAGCTTGGCTCCATTAGAAACCTACGAGCAGTACTTC
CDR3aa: CASSLAPLETYEQYF

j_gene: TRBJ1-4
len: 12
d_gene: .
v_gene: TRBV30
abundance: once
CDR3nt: TGTGCCTGGAGTGAGAGTAATGAAAAACTGTTTTTT
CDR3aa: CAWSESNEKLFF

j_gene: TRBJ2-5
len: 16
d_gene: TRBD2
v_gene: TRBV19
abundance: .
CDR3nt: TGTGCCAGTAGTATCTTGACTAGCGGGGCCAGGGAGACCCAGTACTTC
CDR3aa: CASSILTSGARETQYF

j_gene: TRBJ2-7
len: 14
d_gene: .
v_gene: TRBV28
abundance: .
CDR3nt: TGTGCCAGCAGTTTAGAGGGAACGCCCTACGAGCAGTACTTC
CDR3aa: CASSLEGTPYEQYF

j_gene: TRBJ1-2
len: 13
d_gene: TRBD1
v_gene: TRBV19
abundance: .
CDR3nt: TGTGCCAGTAGCCTGGACAGGGGGCTAGGCTACACCTTC
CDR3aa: CASSLDRGLGYTF

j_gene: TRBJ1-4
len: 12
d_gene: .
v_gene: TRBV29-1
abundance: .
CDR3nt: TGCAGCGTTTTGTCAGGAAGAGAAAAACTGTTTTTT
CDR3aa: CSVLSGREKLFF

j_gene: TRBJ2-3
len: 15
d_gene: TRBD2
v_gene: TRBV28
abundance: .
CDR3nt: TGTGCCAGCAGTTTATATAGTCTAGCGGGAGATACGCAGTATTTT
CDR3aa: CASSLYSLAGDTQYF

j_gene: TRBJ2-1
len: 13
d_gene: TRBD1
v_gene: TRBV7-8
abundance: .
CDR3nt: TGTGCCAGCAGCCTGACAGGGGGACATGAGCAGTTCTTC
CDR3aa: CASSLTGGHEQFF

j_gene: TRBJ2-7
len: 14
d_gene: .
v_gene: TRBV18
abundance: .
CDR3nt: TGTGCCAGCTCCGGGGTGCAGGAAAACAACGAGCAGTACTTC
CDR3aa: CASSGVQENNEQYF

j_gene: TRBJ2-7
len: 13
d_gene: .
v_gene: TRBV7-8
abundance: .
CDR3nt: TGTGCCAGCAGCTTAGAGGGGGTCTACGAGCAGTACTTC
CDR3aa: CASSLEGVYEQYF